The rows below give T cell receptor beta chains drawn from one sample of a study of blood T cell repertoires in COVID-19. Repertoires were generated with immunoSEQ multiplex PCR, while TCRdb's copy carries only in-frame clones and drops some. Altogether under 250,000 clones are present, 85% being singletons, with the ten largest covering about 5.1%. The specimen sequenced was peripheral blood. The source of these receptors is a man aged 50 to 59 with COVID-19, enrolled during active disease. CDR3s include the opening cysteine and the closing phenylalanine or tryptophan. Fields, in order: D gene, clone size, CDR3 length, J gene, V gene, CDR3 protein, CDR3 DNA. A D gene is named only where the DNA matches it firmly. Size is omitted from some rows. Given values are once, few, many or a class for expanded clones.

>TRBD1|NA|15|TRBJ2-7|TRBV6-2/TRBV6-3
CASSSWDRDGGEQYF
TGTGCCAGCAGTTCCTGGGACAGGGATGGCGGCGAGCAGTACTTC
>NA|NA|15|TRBJ2-5|TRBV28
CASSPQLGAVWTQYF
TGTGCCAGCAGTCCCCAGTTGGGCGCCGTGTGGACCCAGTACTTC
>NA|NA|14|TRBJ2-3|TRBV5-1
CASSLVPGTDTQYF
TGCGCCAGCAGCTTGGTCCCCGGCACAGATACGCAGTATTTT
>NA|NA|16|TRBJ2-1|TRBV21-1
CASSKRDISSYNEQFF
TGTGCCAGCAGCAAACGGGATATAAGCTCCTACAATGAGCAGTTCTTC
>NA|few|14|TRBJ2-1|TRBV7-6
CASSLQYGSNEQFF
TGTGCCAGCAGCTTACAATACGGGAGCAATGAGCAGTTCTTC
>NA|NA|16|TRBJ1-1|TRBV7-2
CASSPRQGFMNTEAFF
TGTGCCAGCAGCCCACGACAAGGCTTCATGAACACTGAAGCTTTCTTT
>NA|once|15|TRBJ1-2|TRBV19
CASRKPGNLGYGYTF
TGTGCCAGTAGAAAACCAGGGAATTTGGGCTATGGCTACACCTTC
>TRBD2|NA|17|TRBJ2-1|TRBV4-1
CASSQGTSRIDFNEQFF
TGCGCCAGCAGCCAAGGGACTAGCCGGATCGACTTCAATGAGCAGTTCTTC
>TRBD1|NA|15|TRBJ1-6|TRBV19
CASSIKGARNSPLHF
TGTGCCAGTAGTATTAAGGGGGCGAGGAATTCACCCCTCCACTTT
>TRBD1|NA|15|TRBJ1-4|TRBV5-1
CASSLGTAANEKLFF
TGCGCCAGCAGCCTTGGGACAGCCGCTAATGAAAAACTGTTTTTT
>NA|few|15|TRBJ1-3|TRBV5-4
CASSAGQVTGNTIYF
TGTGCCAGCAGCGCTGGTCAGGTGACTGGAAACACCATATATTTT
>TRBD1|NA|14|TRBJ1-2|TRBV9
CASSIGTGARGYTF
TGTGCCAGCAGCATTGGGACAGGGGCACGAGGCTACACCTTC
>TRBD1|NA|15|TRBJ2-5|TRBV7-9
CASSLGGQPEKTQYF
TGTGCCAGCAGCTTAGGGGGACAGCCGGAAAAGACCCAGTACTTC
>TRBD1|NA|15|TRBJ1-4|TRBV6-1
CASSEWSGGREKLFF
TGTGCCAGCAGTGAGTGGTCAGGGGGTCGGGAAAAACTGTTTTTT
>NA|NA|12|TRBJ1-2|TRBV19
CASTEGAYGYTF
TGTGCCAGTACGGAAGGGGCCTATGGCTACACCTTC
>NA|once|13|TRBJ1-2|TRBV27
CASSRTGTDGYTF
TGTGCCAGCAGTCGTACAGGTACCGATGGCTACACCTTC
>NA|NA|14|TRBJ2-7|TRBV2
CASSENKGYNEQYF
TGTGCCAGCAGTGAAAACAAGGGGTATAACGAGCAGTACTTC
>NA|few|15|TRBJ1-4|TRBV5-5
CASSLALETYEKLFF
TGTGCCAGCAGCCTAGCCCTGGAGACCTATGAAAAACTGTTTTTT
>TRBD2|NA|14|TRBJ2-3|TRBV11-3
CASSFHGGRDTQYF
TGTGCCAGCAGCTTCCACGGGGGGAGGGATACGCAGTATTTT
>NA|NA|13|TRBJ2-1|TRBV7-3
CASSGGPYNEQFF
TGTGCCAGCAGCGGGGGCCCCTACAATGAGCAGTTCTTC
>TRBD1|once|15|TRBJ2-1|TRBV9
CASSVAGTGVGEQFF
TGTGCCAGCAGCGTAGCCGGGACAGGGGTTGGTGAGCAGTTCTTC
>NA|NA|14|TRBJ2-1|TRBV7-3
CASSLSGSYNEQFF
TGTGCCAGCAGCTTAAGCGGCTCCTACAATGAGCAGTTCTTC
>NA|NA|14|TRBJ2-5|TRBV11-2
CASSLGVAEETQYF
TGTGCCAGCAGCTTGGGGGTAGCGGAAGAGACCCAGTACTTC
>NA|NA|12|TRBJ2-5|TRBV12-3/TRBV12-4
CASSRGTSAQYF
TGTGCCAGCAGCCGAGGGACTTCGGCCCAGTACTTC
>NA|NA|12|TRBJ1-2|TRBV5-8
CASSFSNYGYTF
TGTGCCAGCAGCTTTAGTAACTATGGCTACACCTTC
>NA|NA|12|TRBJ2-1|TRBV2
CASRGGYNEQFF
TGTGCCAGCAGAGGAGGGTACAATGAGCAGTTCTTC
>NA|once|16|TRBJ1-5|TRBV27
CASSPSRGYSNQPQHF
TGTGCCAGCAGTCCCTCGAGGGGGTATAGCAATCAGCCCCAGCATTTT
>NA|NA|14|TRBJ1-5|TRBV27
CASRPGVTNQPQHF
TGTGCCAGCAGGCCCGGGGTGACCAATCAGCCCCAGCATTTT